Listed below are T cell receptor beta chains from one sample, sequenced in a study of regulatory T cells in long-lasting Graves disease. TCRdb analysed the multiplex PCR reads with MiXCR anew, one entry per CDR3 protein. The sample holds 400,000 to 450,000 distinct CDR3 sequences, 23% seen once. Here the sequenced sample was peripheral blood mononuclear cells (PBMCs), taken when the disease was refractory, from a patient treated with antithyroid drugs. The receptors here all came from a female donor with Graves disease. CDR3s include the opening cysteine and the closing phenylalanine or tryptophan. A D gene is named only where the DNA matches it firmly. Clone size is stated in some rows and not others, as once, few, many or a class when expanded.

j_call | v_call | d_call | clone_size | cdr3_nt | cdr3_aa
TRBJ1-2 | TRBV28 | TRBD1 | few | TGTGCCAGCAGTTTTACAGGGGGCGGCTATGGCTACACCTTC | CASSFTGGGYGYTF
TRBJ1-5 | TRBV28 | - | - | TGTGCCAGCAGTAAGTGGGGAGACCGCAATCAGCCCCAGCATTTT | CASSKWGDRNQPQHF
TRBJ2-2 | TRBV5-6 | - | - | TGTGCCAGCAGCTTGGCCAACGTCGGGGAGCTGTTTTTT | CASSLANVGELFF
TRBJ1-6 | TRBV14 | TRBD1 | - | TGTGCCAGCAGCCCGGACAGGAGCCCACGGTGGGGTTCACCCCTCCACTTT | CASSPDRSPRWGSPLHF
TRBJ1-1 | TRBV5-1 | - | many | TGCGCCAGCAGCGAAACTAGCGGGGGCACTGAAGCTTTCTTT | CASSETSGGTEAFF
TRBJ1-1 | TRBV7-8 | TRBD1 | - | TGTGCCAGCAGCTTAGGCCAGGGGGAGGACACTGAAGCTTTCTTT | CASSLGQGEDTEAFF
TRBJ2-5 | TRBV10-3 | - | few | TGTGCCATCGGGAGGGGGACAGCTCAAGAGACCCAGTACTTC | CAIGRGTAQETQYF
TRBJ2-5 | TRBV15 | TRBD2 | once | TGTGCCACCAGCAGAGAGGGACTAGCGGGAGAAGAGACCCAGTACTTC | CATSREGLAGEETQYF
TRBJ2-2 | TRBV7-3 | TRBD1 | many | TGTGCCAGCCGACTAGACCGAGGGACAGGGAGGGAGCTGTTTTTT | CASRLDRGTGRELFF
TRBJ2-7 | TRBV6-9 | - | - | TGTGCCAGCAGTTTAAAGAGCGGCTACGAGCAGTACTTC | CASSLKSGYEQYF
TRBJ1-2 | TRBV5-6 | - | many | TGTGCCAGCAGCTTCGGTCAGGGGAACAGGGGCTACACCTTC | CASSFGQGNRGYTF
TRBJ1-6 | TRBV27 | TRBD1 | - | TGTGCCAGCAGAGGACTCACAGGGGATTCACCCCTCCACTTT | CASRGLTGDSPLHF
TRBJ2-2 | TRBV15 | TRBD2 | - | TGTGCCACCAGCAGAGAAGTCGGGGGGACCGGGGAGCTGTTTTTT | CATSREVGGTGELFF
TRBJ2-6 | TRBV6-2/TRBV6-3 | - | - | TGTGCCAGCAGTTACTCGGTAACTGTTGGGGCCAACGTCCTGACTTTC | CASSYSVTVGANVLTF
TRBJ1-2 | TRBV6-1 | - | many | TGTGCCAGCAGAAGACACGAGGAGAACTATGGCTACACCTTC | CASRRHEENYGYTF
TRBJ1-3 | TRBV20-1 | - | few | TGCAGTGCTAGTAGAGGGGACTCTGGAAACACCATATATTTT | CSASRGDSGNTIYF
TRBJ2-7 | TRBV19 | - | - | TGTGCCAGTAGTGCCCCCCTACAATCCTACGAGCAGTACTTC | CASSAPLQSYEQYF
TRBJ1-3 | TRBV6-1 | - | - | TGTGCCAGCCGCCATCGACAGGACACAAGCAGCTCTGGAAACACCATGTATTTT | CASRHRQDTSSSGNTMYF
TRBJ2-7 | TRBV2 | - | - | TGTGCCAGCAGTGGGGACTCTAGCTCCTACGAGCAGTACTTC | CASSGDSSSYEQYF
TRBJ2-3 | TRBV29-1 | TRBD2 | - | TGCAGCGGACTAGCGGTCACAGATACGCAGTATTTT | CSGLAVTDTQYF
TRBJ1-4 | TRBV18 | - | - | TGTGCCAGCTCACCACCATTTCCGACCGCCGGTAATGAAAAACTGTTTTTT | CASSPPFPTAGNEKLFF
TRBJ2-4 | TRBV5-1 | TRBD2 | - | TGCGCCAGCAGCTTCGGTAGCGGGAGATCAAACATTCAGTACTTC | CASSFGSGRSNIQYF
TRBJ1-2 | TRBV30 | - | - | TGTGCCTGGAGTGTATATAACGGTAGCTACACCTTC | CAWSVYNGSYTF
TRBJ2-4 | TRBV7-9 | TRBD1 | - | TGTGCCAGCAGCCTCACCGGGACAGGGGTCACGGGAGACATTCAGTACTTC | CASSLTGTGVTGDIQYF
TRBJ2-7 | TRBV3-1 | - | few | TGTGCCAGCAGCCAAGCGGGCGGTGCCTACGAGCAGTACTTC | CASSQAGGAYEQYF
TRBJ1-1 | TRBV7-9 | - | many | TGTGCCAGCAGCCCCGAGGGCAGAGGAACTGAAGCTTTCTTT | CASSPEGRGTEAFF
TRBJ2-7 | TRBV7-8 | - | - | TGTGCCAGCAGCTTAGCTGTCTACTACGAGCAGTACTTC | CASSLAVYYEQYF
TRBJ2-1 | TRBV28 | TRBD2 | - | TGTGCCAGCAGCCGGACTAGCGGGAGTTTAAATGAGCAGTTCTTC | CASSRTSGSLNEQFF
TRBJ2-2 | TRBV28 | - | few | TGTGCCAGCAGCGCGACAGCGACCGGGGAGCTGTTTTTT | CASSATATGELFF
TRBJ1-5 | TRBV7-2 | - | - | TGTGCCAGCAGCTTAGATCTTAGCAATCAGCCCCAGCATTTT | CASSLDLSNQPQHF
TRBJ2-2 | TRBV19 | TRBD2 | - | TGTGCCAGCAAAAACACCGGGACTAGCGGGAGGAAGGCCGGGGAGCTGTTTTTT | CASKNTGTSGRKAGELFF
TRBJ2-7 | TRBV20-1 | - | - | TGCAGTGCTAGAGCCACAGAGAGCTACGAGCAGTACTTC | CSARATESYEQYF
TRBJ2-7 | TRBV20-1 | - | few | TGCAGTGCTAGAGATGCGAGGGAGAGCTCCTACGAGCAGTACTTC | CSARDARESSYEQYF
TRBJ2-7 | TRBV18 | - | - | TGTGCCAGCTCACTAAGGGACACAGGGTCCGAGCAGTACTTC | CASSLRDTGSEQYF
TRBJ2-5 | TRBV5-5 | - | - | TGTGCCAGCAGCTTGGTTCCAAGCGGGGAGACCCAGTACTTC | CASSLVPSGETQYF
TRBJ1-2 | TRBV29-1 | - | - | TGCAGCGCGGGTCCGGCAACCTATGGCTACACCTTC | CSAGPATYGYTF
TRBJ2-5 | TRBV28 | TRBD1 | many | TGTGCCAGCAGTCCCGGACAGGGGGCGCCTTTGAAAGGGGAGACCCAGTACTTC | CASSPGQGAPLKGETQYF
TRBJ1-5 | TRBV12-3/TRBV12-4 | TRBD1 | many | TGTGCCAGCAGGGGACAGGGTGTCGGCCGTCAGCCCCAGCATTTT | CASRGQGVGRQPQHF
TRBJ1-2 | TRBV20-1 | - | - | TGCAGTGCTAGAGATTCAGGGGTTGGCTATGGCTACACCTTC | CSARDSGVGYGYTF
TRBJ1-5 | TRBV2 | - | many | TGTGCCAGCAGTGAAGCGGAGGGGTGGAGCAATCAGCCCCAGCATTTT | CASSEAEGWSNQPQHF
TRBJ1-1 | TRBV20-1 | TRBD1 | - | TGCAGTGCTAATGGCCAGGGGGGCAGGGACACTGAAGCTTTCTTT | CSANGQGGRDTEAFF
TRBJ2-7 | TRBV4-1 | TRBD1 | few | TGCGCCAGCAGCCATGACAGGGCTCGGGAGCAGTACTTC | CASSHDRAREQYF
TRBJ2-2 | TRBV28 | TRBD1 | few | TGTGCCAGCAGTCCAGCCGGGACAGGAACCGGGGAGCTGTTTTTT | CASSPAGTGTGELFF
TRBJ2-3 | TRBV9 | TRBD2 | - | TGTGCCAGCAGCGCCCATGGACTAGCGGGAGGGAACACAGATACGCAGTATTTT | CASSAHGLAGGNTDTQYF
TRBJ2-7 | TRBV27 | - | few | TGTGCCAGCTGGGATGATTACGAGCAGTACTTC | CASWDDYEQYF
TRBJ1-1 | TRBV19 | - | few | TGTGCCAGTAACTTAGTAACAGGGACTGAAGCTTTCTTT | CASNLVTGTEAFF
TRBJ2-7 | TRBV28 | TRBD1 | few | TGTGCCAGCAGTTACAGCGGGACAGGGGGCTTAGGGCAGTACTTC | CASSYSGTGGLGQYF
TRBJ2-2 | TRBV27 | - | many | TGTGCCAGCAGGACAGGACAGACCACCGGGGAGCTGTTTTTT | CASRTGQTTGELFF
TRBJ1-1 | TRBV6-1 | - | few | TGTGCCAGCAGTCTGGGCCCGGATCGTGGCCCTGAAGCTTTCTTT | CASSLGPDRGPEAFF
TRBJ2-4 | TRBV30 | - | many | TGTGCCTGGAGTACTGGAGCCAAAAACATTCAGTACTTC | CAWSTGAKNIQYF
TRBJ1-2 | TRBV29-1 | - | - | TGCAGCGTTGAAGGGGTTGGTGGCTACACCTTC | CSVEGVGGYTF
TRBJ2-5 | TRBV3-1 | - | - | TGTGCCAGCAGCCAAGAAAGGAGGCCCACAGAGACCCAGTACTTC | CASSQERRPTETQYF
TRBJ2-7 | TRBV20-1 | TRBD2 | few | TGCAGTGCTAGAGAGGGCGGGGGGAAGCCCTCCTACGAGCAGTACTTC | CSAREGGGKPSYEQYF
TRBJ1-5 | TRBV27 | TRBD1 | - | TGTGCCAGCAGTCCCGGGACAGTTGTTCAGCCCCAGCATTTT | CASSPGTVVQPQHF
TRBJ2-7 | TRBV7-9 | - | many | TGTGCCAGCGATCAACTTGGAGAAGGGGCTTACGAGCAGTACTTC | CASDQLGEGAYEQYF